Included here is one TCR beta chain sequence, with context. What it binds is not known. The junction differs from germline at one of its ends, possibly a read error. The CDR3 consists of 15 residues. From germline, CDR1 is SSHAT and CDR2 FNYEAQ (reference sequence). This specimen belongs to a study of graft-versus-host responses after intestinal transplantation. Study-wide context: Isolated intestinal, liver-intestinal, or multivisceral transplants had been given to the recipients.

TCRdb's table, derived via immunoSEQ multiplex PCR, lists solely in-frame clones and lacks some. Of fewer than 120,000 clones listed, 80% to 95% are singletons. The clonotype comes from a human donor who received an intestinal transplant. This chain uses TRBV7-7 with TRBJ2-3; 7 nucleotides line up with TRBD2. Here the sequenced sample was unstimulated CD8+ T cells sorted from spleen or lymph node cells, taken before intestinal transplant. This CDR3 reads CASSLGGSKTDTQYF. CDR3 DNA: TGTGCTAGCAGCTTGGGCGGGAGCAAAACAGATACGCAGTATTTT.